The 32 T cell receptor beta chains given below trace back to one sample, sequenced in a study of patients and donors after allogeneic stem cell transplantation. From the RT-PCR reads, TCRdb called clonotypes with MiXCR, one entry per CDR3 protein. The table shows some 200,000 distinct CDR3 sequences, with around two fifths occurring only once. The sample comprised blood, either unsorted or a sorted T cell fraction (not recorded which). These receptors were obtained from a human donor who was either an allogeneic HSCT recipient or a stem cell or donor lymphocyte infusion donor (not recorded which). It is not recorded whose cells these are; they may come from a transplant donor.

This chain uses TRBV12-3 or TRBV12-4 with TRBJ2-3; TRBD2 matches 7 bases. Trimming removed 10 bases from V and 3 bases from J; junction bases left unmatched: 7. The CDR3 has 13 residues. The CDR3 nucleotides are TGTGCCACCCTTCAGCGGGGAACAGATACGCAGTATTTT. It yields the protein CATLQRGTDTQYF.

This clonotype was counted between two and nine times. This chain uses TRBV6-5 with TRBJ1-2; 9 nucleotides align to TRBD1. The CDR3 contains 14 residues. V gave up 8 bases and J gave up 11 bases; unmatched junction bases: 15. Germline V gives CDR1 MNHEY, CDR2 SVGAGI. CDR3 region: CASGPGQGLSRYTF. The CDR3 DNA follows: TGTGCCAGCGGACCGGGACAGGGTTTGAGTCGATACACCTTC.

This clonotype was seen a handful of times. The gene calls are TRBV5-1 and TRBJ1-5; D is ambiguous. The CDR3 loop spans 15 amino acids. Germline V gives CDR1 SGHRS, CDR2 YFSETQ. V lost 0 bases, J lost 3 bases, and 10 bases lay in between. The CDR3 here is CASSLVQLHNQPQHF. CDR3 nucleotides: TGCGCCAGCAGCTTGGTTCAGCTCCACAATCAGCCCCAGCATTTT.

The chain has TRBV6-5 and TRBJ1-1, with D possibly being TRBD1 (6 bases). The CDR3 has 15 residues. V was shortened by 5 bases and J by 4 bases, with 17 bases between the two germline ends. Germline V gene sequence: CDR1 MNHEY, CDR2 SVGAGI. In DNA, the CDR3 is TGTGCCAGCAGTCCAAGGGTACAGGGCGCCACTGAAGCTTTCTTT. Translated: CASSPRVQGATEAFF.

CDR3 nucleotide sequence: TGTGCCAGCAGTCCCGGACTGATTCAAGAGACCCAGTACTTC. The encoded protein is CASSPGLIQETQYF. The V call is TRBV6-1, the J call TRBJ2-5, with D possibly TRBD2 on 5 matching bases. V lost 5 bases to trimming and J lost 2 bases, with 12 bases between them. Germline loops: CDR1 MNHNS, CDR2 SASEGT. CDR3 size: 14 residues.

In its sample, this clonotype was seen a few times. The rearrangement links TRBV12-3 or TRBV12-4 to TRBJ2-2, with D perhaps assigned TRBD1 or TRBD2 (5 bases each). V shed 5 bases and J shed 6 bases, with 13 bases lying between them. The CDR3 runs 14 residues. The CDR3 DNA reads TGTGCCAGCAGTCTGCCGGGACGATCCGGGGAGCTGTTTTTT. This sequence encodes CASSLPGRSGELFF.

The genes are TRBV7-9 and TRBJ2-7; 8 bases line up with TRBD1. The V and J ends lost 5 bases and 3 bases, in that order; junction bases with no gene match: 6. This CDR3 region has 14 residues. Germline V gene data show CDR1 as SEHNR and CDR2 as FQNEAQ (reference sequence). The DNA of the CDR3 is TGTGCCAGCAGCCCTCGGACAGGGAGCTACGAGCAGTACTTC. Its protein product is CASSPRTGSYEQYF. Drawing the rest from reference TRBV7-9 and TRBJ2-7, the complete variable domain is DTGVSQNPRHKITKRGQNVTFRCDPISEHNRLYWYRQTLGQGPEFLTYFQNEAQLEKSRLLSDRFSAERPKGSFSTLEIQRTEQGDSAMYLCASSPRTGSYEQYFGPGTRLTVT.

The rearrangement joins TRBV7-3 to TRBJ1-5, with D possibly TRBD1 on 6 matching bases. This CDR3 comprises 13 residues. CDR1 and CDR2 (germline): SGHTA, FQGTGA. V lost 6 bases and J lost 5, with 11 bases in between. The CDR3 loop is CASSQQGDQPQHF. CDR3 nucleotide sequence: TGTGCCAGCAGTCAACAGGGAGATCAGCCCCAGCATTTT. The full variable domain, in which reference TRBV7-3 and TRBJ1-5 provide the parts outside the CDR3, is GAGVSQTPSNKVTEKGKYVELRCDPISGHTALYWYRQSLGQGPEFLIYFQGTGAADDSGLPNDRFFAVRPEGSVSTLKIQRTERGDSAVYLCASSQQGDQPQHFGDGTRLSIL.

Note on this clonotype: A much larger clone differs by one base, so this may be a read error. The chain couples TRBV12-3 or TRBV12-4 to TRBJ2-3, with unresolved D. Trimming left V 3 bases short and J 3 bases short, with 4 bases between. The CDR3 extends over 12 amino acids. The CDR3 sequence: CASSFTTDTQYF. CDR3 DNA sequence: TGTGCCAGCAGTTTTACAACAGATACGCAGTATTTT.

The V gene is TRBV15, the J gene TRBJ2-4, with TRBD2 matching over 7 bases. Germline V gene data show CDR1 as LNHNV and CDR2 as YYDKDF (reference sequence). Trimming removed 5 bases from V and 6 bases from J; junction bases left unmatched: 13. There are 16 residues in the CDR3. The CDR3 is CATSDRQREVRNIQYF. CDR3 nucleotides: TGTGCCACCAGCGACCGACAGCGGGAAGTCAGAAACATTCAGTACTTC.

This chain uses TRBV7-9 with TRBJ1-3, with TRBD1 as a possible D gene (5 bases). The CDR3 contains 16 residues. V gave up 1 base and J gave up 3 bases, with 13 bases separating them. CDR1 and CDR2 (germline): SEHNR, FQNEAQ (reference sequence). The CDR3 nucleotides are TGTGCCAGCAGCTTAGGCAGGGAGATCTTTGGAAACACCATATATTTT. Encoded protein: CASSLGREIFGNTIYF.

V is TRBV20-1 and J is TRBJ1-5; D unresolved. This CDR3 comprises 13 residues. The V and J ends lost 3 bases and 0 bases respectively, with 6 bases between them. Looked up from germline, CDR1 is DFQATT and CDR2 is SNEGSKA (reference sequence). The chain's CDR3 is CSASGDSNQPQHF. The CDR3 nucleotides are TGCAGTGCTAGCGGGGATAGCAATCAGCCCCAGCATTTT.

The genes are TRBV20-1 and TRBJ1-2; D may be TRBD1 (5 bases). This CDR3 comprises 11 residues. Trimming pared 8 bases from V and 8 bases from J, leaving 15 bases between. Germline V gene lookup returns CDR1 DFQATT and CDR2 SNEGSKA (reference sequence). The DNA of the CDR3 is TGCAGTACTCCAGGGCCTAGCGGCTACACCTTC. Translating gives CSTPGPSGYTF.

The rearrangement links TRBV5-1 to TRBJ2-1, with D tentatively TRBD1 (5 bases). V lost 2 bases to trimming and J lost 7 bases, with 7 bases between them. CDR1 is SGHRS and CDR2 is YFSETQ in the germline V gene. The CDR3 runs 12 residues. The DNA for the CDR3 is TGCGCCAGCAGCTTACAGGATAATGAGCAGTTCTTC. Its protein product is CASSLQDNEQFF.

The V and J genes are TRBV10-2 and TRBJ1-1, with unresolved D. Trimming left V 8 bases short and J 6 bases short, with 19 bases between. Germline V gives CDR1 WSHSY, CDR2 SAAADI. This CDR3 has 14 amino acids. The CDR3 loop is CASGEGLPGAEAFF. The CDR3 DNA follows: TGCGCCAGCGGAGAAGGTCTCCCAGGCGCTGAAGCTTTCTTT.

This clonotype was picked up many times. The CDR3 loop reads CASSQGPQGARGNTEAFF. DNA for the CDR3: TGTGCCAGCAGCCAAGGTCCCCAGGGTGCAAGAGGGAACACTGAAGCTTTCTTT. V usage is TRBV14 and J usage is TRBJ1-1, with D maybe TRBD1 (5 bases). CDR1 SGHDN and CDR2 FVKESK come from the germline V gene. The V end was cut by 1 base, the J end by 1 base, with 19 bases between. There are 18 residues in the CDR3. The complete variable domain, with remaining parts taken from reference TRBV14 and TRBJ1-1, reads EAGVTQFPSHSVIEKGQTVTLRCDPISGHDNLYWYRRVMGKEIKFLLHFVKESKQDESGMPNNRFLAERTGGTYSTLKVQPAELEDSGVYFCASSQGPQGARGNTEAFFGQGTRLTVV.

This chain links TRBV15 with TRBJ1-2; D is perhaps TRBD1 (6 bases). CDR1 and CDR2 (germline): LNHNV, YYDKDF (reference sequence). V was cut by 8 bases and J by 8 bases, with 15 bases left in between. The CDR3 is made up of 12 amino acids. In DNA form, the CDR3 reads TGTGCCACCGGGAGGGGGTTAGGAGGCTACACCTTC. It is translated as CATGRGLGGYTF.

The chain is built from TRBV5-1 and TRBJ2-1, with 9 bases matching TRBD2. Germline V CDR1 and CDR2: SGHRS, YFSETQ. CDR3 size: 17 residues. V shed 0 bases and J 5 bases; nucleotides not matched to a gene: 9. The chain's CDR3 is CASSLVGATSGNNEQFF. The CDR3, as DNA: TGCGCCAGCAGCTTGGTGGGGGCGACTAGCGGTAACAATGAGCAGTTCTTC.

The chain links TRBV20-1 to TRBJ2-6; D gene unclear. V lost 2 bases and J lost 0, with 2 bases in between. Germline V gives CDR1 DFQATT, CDR2 SNEGSKA (reference sequence). This CDR3 region has 13 residues. The CDR3 sequence is CSARLSGANVLTF. The CDR3 coding sequence is TGCAGTGCTAGACTCTCTGGGGCCAACGTCCTGACTTTC.

V gene TRBV9 combines with J gene TRBJ1-2, with TRBD1 as a possible D gene (6 bases). This CDR3 spans 15 amino acids. The germline CDR1 and CDR2 sequences are SGDLS and YYNGEE. Trimming pared 0 bases from V and 3 bases from J, leaving 12 bases between. The CDR3 DNA is TGTGCCAGCAGCGTAGAGAGAGGGGGGGACTATGGCTACACCTTC. It codes for CASSVERGGDYGYTF. Using reference TRBV9 and TRBJ1-2 for the parts outside the CDR3, the full variable domain is DSGVTQTPKHLITATGQRVTLRCSPRSGDLSVYWYQQSLDQGLQFLIQYYNGEERAKGNILERFSAQQFPDLHSELNLSSLELGDSALYFCASSVERGGDYGYTFGSGTRLTVV.

The rearrangement uses TRBV29-1 and TRBJ1-2; 9 nucleotides align to TRBD1. The CDR3 is made up of 12 amino acids. CDR1 is SQVTM and CDR2 is ANQGSEA in the germline V gene. The V gene end was trimmed by 7 bases and the J gene end by 2 bases; junction bases not matched to a gene: 2. For the CDR3, the DNA is TGCAGCGCCGACAGGGGGAACTATGGCTACACCTTC. It specifies CSADRGNYGYTF.

The chain is built from TRBV7-9 and TRBJ2-3; 7 bases are a match to TRBD2. Germline V lookup: CDR1 SEHNR, CDR2 FQNEAQ (reference sequence). The CDR3 is 15 amino acids. The J segment lost 4 bases and the V segment lost 3 bases, leaving 7 bases of the junction unmatched. The CDR3 loop is CASSFRTSVADTQYF. CDR3 DNA: TGTGCCAGCAGCTTTAGGACTAGTGTGGCAGATACGCAGTATTTT.

The V gene is TRBV20-1, the J gene TRBJ2-1, with 7 bases identical to TRBD2. J gave up 5 bases and V 6 bases, and 13 bases lay outside the gene matches. The CDR3 has 15 amino acids. CDR1 and CDR2 (germline): DFQATT, SNEGSKA (reference sequence). The CDR3 is CSAEGKASGHNEQFF. For the CDR3, the DNA is TGCAGTGCCGAGGGGAAGGCTAGCGGCCACAATGAGCAGTTCTTC.

This clonotype was counted only a few times. The chain has TRBV4-3 and TRBJ1-3, with 10 bases fitting TRBD1. The V and J ends lost 3 bases and 3 bases, in that order; junction bases with no gene match: 2. Germline CDR1 is LGHNA and CDR2 is YSLEER. This CDR3 spans 15 amino acids. For the CDR3, the DNA is TGCGCCAGCAGCCAGACAGGGGGCAATGGAAACACCATATATTTT. Protein: CASSQTGGNGNTIYF.

This clonotype was detected only a few times. V and J are TRBV12-3 or TRBV12-4 and TRBJ1-1; D perhaps matches TRBD1 (5 bases). This CDR3 is 13 amino acids long. V was pared by 3 bases and J by 3 bases, with 8 bases between. The CDR3 region is CASSFGGYTEAFF. CDR3 coding DNA: TGTGCCAGCAGTTTCGGGGGGTACACTGAAGCTTTCTTT.

The chain links TRBV7-6 to TRBJ2-1; D might be TRBD2 (5 bases). The CDR3 contains 14 residues. V shed 5 bases and J shed 4 bases, with 12 bases lying between them. Per the germline V gene, CDR1 is SGHVS and CDR2 is FNYEAQ. CDR3 sequence reads: CASSTPPGYNEQFF. In nucleotides, the CDR3 is TGTGCCAGCAGCACCCCTCCGGGGTACAATGAGCAGTTCTTC. Full variable domain (outside the CDR3, taken from reference TRBV7-6 and TRBJ2-1): GAGVSQSPRYKVTKRGQDVALRCDPISGHVSLYWYRQALGQGPEFLTYFNYEAQQDKSGLPNDRFSAERPEGSISTLTIQRTEQRDSAMYRCASSTPPGYNEQFFGPGTRLTVL.

This clonotype has a handful of counts. The rearrangement joins TRBV19 to TRBJ2-7; 8 nucleotides match TRBD1. Trimming removed 5 bases from V and 3 bases from J; junction bases left unmatched: 6. The CDR3 length is 14 residues. The germline gives CDR1 LNHDA, CDR2 SQIVND (reference sequence). CDR3 sequence reads: CASSSRTGNYEQYF. Here the CDR3 DNA reads TGTGCCAGTAGTTCCCGGACAGGGAACTACGAGCAGTACTTC.

This chain links TRBV28 with TRBJ2-7, with 9 bases fitting TRBD1. The ends lost 4 bases at V and 7 bases at J; junction bases unmatched: 5. The CDR3 runs 13 residues. CDR1 MDHEN and CDR2 SYDVKM come from the germline V gene. Here the CDR3 reads CASSWRTGEEQYF. CDR3 DNA: TGTGCCAGCAGTTGGCGGACAGGGGAAGAGCAGTACTTC.

The V call is TRBV7-3, the J call TRBJ2-3; 7 bases agree with TRBD2. Germline V gives CDR1 SGHTA, CDR2 FQGTGA. V lost 5 bases, J lost 6 bases, and 8 bases stayed unmatched. CDR3 length: 14 residues. The CDR3 DNA reads TGTGCCAGCAGCCCCGGCGGGAGTTCTGATACGCAGTATTTT. It encodes CASSPGGSSDTQYF.

The CDR3 sequence: CASSLGEGFTEAFF. For the CDR3, the DNA is TGCGCCAGCAGCTTAGGGGAGGGGTTCACTGAAGCTTTCTTT. The chain is built from TRBV5-1 and TRBJ1-1; D may be TRBD1 (5 bases). V was clipped by 2 bases and J by 4 bases, with 12 bases between them. The CDR3 consists of 14 residues. Germline V gene data show CDR1 as SGHRS and CDR2 as YFSETQ.

The chain joins TRBV21-1 to TRBJ2-1; whether TRBD1, the table's D call, matches the DNA was not checked. TRBV21-1 represents a pseudogene. There are 16 residues in the CDR3. In nucleotides, the CDR3 is TGTGCCAGCAGCCCTTTTTCTGGGACACACTACAATGAGCAGTTCTTC. Translation gives CASSPFSGTHYNEQFF.

This chain connects TRBV15 to TRBJ1-1; possible D gene TRBD1, 6 bases. Germline V lookup: CDR1 LNHNV, CDR2 YYDKDF (reference sequence). Trimming left V 0 bases short and J 2 bases short, with 7 bases between. The CDR3 runs to 14 residues. CDR3 nucleotides: TGTGCCACCAGCAGAGAGGGGACAAACACTGAAGCTTTCTTT. It yields the protein CATSREGTNTEAFF.